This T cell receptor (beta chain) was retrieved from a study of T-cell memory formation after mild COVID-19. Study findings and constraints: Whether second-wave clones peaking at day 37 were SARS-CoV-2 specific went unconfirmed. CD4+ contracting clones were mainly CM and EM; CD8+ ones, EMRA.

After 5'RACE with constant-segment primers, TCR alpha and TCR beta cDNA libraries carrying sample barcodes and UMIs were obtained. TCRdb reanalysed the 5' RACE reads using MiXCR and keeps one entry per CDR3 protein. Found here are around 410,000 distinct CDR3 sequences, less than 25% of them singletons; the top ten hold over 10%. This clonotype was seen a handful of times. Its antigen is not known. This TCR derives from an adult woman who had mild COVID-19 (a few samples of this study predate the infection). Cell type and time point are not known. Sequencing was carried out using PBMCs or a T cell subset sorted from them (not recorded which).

The CDR3 region is CASSLPVGLANEQFF. Here the CDR3 DNA reads TGCGCCAGCAGCTTGCCGGTGGGGCTAGCGAATGAGCAGTTCTTC. The genes are TRBV5-1 and TRBJ2-1, with D maybe TRBD2 (6 bases). This CDR3 contains 15 residues. Trimming took off 1 base at V and 7 bases at J, with 15 bases between the two ends. Germline V gene sequence: CDR1 SGHRS, CDR2 YFSETQ. The full variable domain, with the rest looked up from reference TRBV5-1 and TRBJ2-1, is KAGVTQTPRYLIKTRGQQVTLSCSPISGHRSVSWYQQTPGQGLQFLFEYFSETQRNKGNFPGRFSGRQFSNSRSEMNVSTLELGDSALYLCASSLPVGLANEQFFGPGTRLTVL.